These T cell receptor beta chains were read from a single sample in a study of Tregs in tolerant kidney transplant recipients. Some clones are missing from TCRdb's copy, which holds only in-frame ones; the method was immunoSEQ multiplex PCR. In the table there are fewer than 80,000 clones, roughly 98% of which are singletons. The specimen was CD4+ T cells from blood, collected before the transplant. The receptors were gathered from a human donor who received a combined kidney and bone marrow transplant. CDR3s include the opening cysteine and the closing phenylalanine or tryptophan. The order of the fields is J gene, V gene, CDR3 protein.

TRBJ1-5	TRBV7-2	CASSIKTGSNQPQHF
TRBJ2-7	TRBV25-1	CASSVGGWGGGIKYEQYF
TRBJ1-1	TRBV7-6	CASSLAVGGGNTEAFF
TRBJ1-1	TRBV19	CASIGIYTEAFF
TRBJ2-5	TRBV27	CASSWRGVRGETQYF
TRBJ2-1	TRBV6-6	CASSSRTSGGNEQFF
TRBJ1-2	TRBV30	CAWSLGQGGYTF
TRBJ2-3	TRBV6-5	CASSYSFAGEGDTQYF
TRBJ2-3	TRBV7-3	CASSRMGGADTQYF
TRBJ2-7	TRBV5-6	CASSLVVGGYEQYF
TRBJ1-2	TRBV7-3	CASSADRSNYGYTF
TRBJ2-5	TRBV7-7	CASSPTGQQETQYF
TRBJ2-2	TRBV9	CASSPPSGLNTGELFF
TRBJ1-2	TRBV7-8	CASSPGGKGRGYGYTF
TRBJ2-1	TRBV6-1	CASSASGYVEDIEQFF
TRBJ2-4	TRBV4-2	CASSQVPRIQYF
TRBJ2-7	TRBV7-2	CASSRRQGPSYEQYF
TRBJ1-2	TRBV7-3	CASSIGQGYGYTF
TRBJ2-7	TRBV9	CASSVSGAHYEQYF
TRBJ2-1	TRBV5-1	CASSLGTRDNEQFF
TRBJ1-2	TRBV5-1	CASSQDRGYGYTF
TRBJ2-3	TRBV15	CATSRDSGGQDTQYF
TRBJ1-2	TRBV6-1	CASSDPWTGYGYTF
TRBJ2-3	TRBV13	CASSLGGSPDTQYF
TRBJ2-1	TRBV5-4	CASSRRLAGDEQFF
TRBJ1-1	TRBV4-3	CASSPLGTGGEAFF
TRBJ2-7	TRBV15	CATSRLPKVLADHYEQYF
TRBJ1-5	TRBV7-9	CASSLRGQPQHF
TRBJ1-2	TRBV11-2	CASSLAGHFGNYGYTF
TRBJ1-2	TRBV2	CASGRGQGLYGYTF
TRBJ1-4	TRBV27	CASSRLSATNEKLFF
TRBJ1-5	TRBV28	CASIGQGLLQPQHF
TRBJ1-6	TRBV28	CASSFRNSYNSPLHF
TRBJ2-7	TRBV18	CASSSSYGTGNEQYF
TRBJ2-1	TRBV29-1	CSVETSGSLVAQYNEQFF
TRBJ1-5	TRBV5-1	CASSLGGQGHQPQHF
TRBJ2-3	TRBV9	CASSVAGSPHTDTQYF
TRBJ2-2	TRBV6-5	CASSRAGGPGGELFF
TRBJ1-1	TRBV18	CASSGMTGGYTEAFF
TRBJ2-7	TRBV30	CAWTRDSHSYEQYF
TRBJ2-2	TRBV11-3	CASSPLAGPTGELFF
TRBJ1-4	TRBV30	CAWSQTGEKLFF
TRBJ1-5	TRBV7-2	CASSQRASNQPQHF
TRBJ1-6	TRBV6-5	CASRTDRFNSPLHF
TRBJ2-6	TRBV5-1	CASSLIGTPSGANVLTF
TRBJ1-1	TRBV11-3	CASSPGQGRNTEAFF
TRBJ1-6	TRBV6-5	CASSYGSGGNSPLHF
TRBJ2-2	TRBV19	CASSIRGGSGELFF
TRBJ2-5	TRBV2	CASSVREETQYF
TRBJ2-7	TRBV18	CASSPVRDEQYF
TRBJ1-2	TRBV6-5	CASSQGQGGTAGYTF
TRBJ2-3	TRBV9	CASSVDGGAGHNTQYF
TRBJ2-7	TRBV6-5	CASRRQYEQYF